Ten or more counts support the clone carrying this TCR beta chain. What it recognizes is unknown. Through Arm-PCR of CDR3 regions and iRepertoire HTBI primers, TCR beta libraries were built. MiXCR was run by TCRdb on the multiplex PCR reads, yielding one entry per CDR3 protein. Of about 620,000 distinct CDR3 sequences listed, roughly 16% are singletons. The CDR3 has 11 residues. Trimming took off 5 bases at V and 7 bases at J, with 9 bases between the two ends. In germline, CDR1 is MNHEY, CDR2 SMNVEV (reference sequence). This sample is drawn from a study of regulatory T cells in long-lasting Graves disease. For the study at large: Freshly diagnosed Graves' patients had used antithyroid drugs for under 3 months. Whole-study findings and limits: Persistent disease was characterized by preferential usage of TRBV28, TRBJ1-2 and TRBJ2-5.

Time point given: newly diagnosed GD, antithyroid drugs for less than 3 months. Isolated PBMC RNA provided the starting material for the TCR library. These same data were also listed under a study on T cells in Graves' hyperthyroidism and ophthalmopathy. That paper adds: First-round RT-PCR with HTBI primers amplified the TCR CDR3 region. Ophthalmopathy stood apart from stable hyperthyroidism in a 13 V-J model.

The source is a woman aged 25 to 45 with Graves disease. The rearrangement uses TRBV27 and TRBJ2-7; the D is unclear. Sequencing was performed on peripheral blood mononuclear cells (PBMCs), taken at new diagnosis, from a patient treated with antithyroid drugs. The CDR3 nucleotides read TGTGCCAGCAGTAGGTTGGGGGAGCAGTACTTC. This codes for CASSRLGEQYF.